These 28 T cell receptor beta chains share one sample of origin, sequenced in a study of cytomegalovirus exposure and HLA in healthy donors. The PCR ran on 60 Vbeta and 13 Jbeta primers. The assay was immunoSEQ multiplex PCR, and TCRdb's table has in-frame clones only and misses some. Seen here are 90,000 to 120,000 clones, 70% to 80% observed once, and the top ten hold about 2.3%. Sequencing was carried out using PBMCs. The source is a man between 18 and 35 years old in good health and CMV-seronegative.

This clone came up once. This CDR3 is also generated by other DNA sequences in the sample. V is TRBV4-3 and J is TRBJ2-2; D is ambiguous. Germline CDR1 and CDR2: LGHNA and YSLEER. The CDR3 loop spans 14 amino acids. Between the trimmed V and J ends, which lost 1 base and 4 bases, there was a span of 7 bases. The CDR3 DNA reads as TGCGCCAGCAGCCAAGTCCGGGTCACCGGGGAGCTGTTTTTT. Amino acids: CASSQVRVTGELFF.

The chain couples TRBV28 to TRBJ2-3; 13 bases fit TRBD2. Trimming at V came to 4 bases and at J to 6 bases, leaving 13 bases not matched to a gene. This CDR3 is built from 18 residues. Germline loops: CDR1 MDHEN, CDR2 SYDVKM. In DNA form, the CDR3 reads TGTGCCAGCAGTTCCTGGACTAGCGGGGGCCCCAAGGCGGATACGCAGTATTTT. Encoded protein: CASSSWTSGGPKADTQYF.

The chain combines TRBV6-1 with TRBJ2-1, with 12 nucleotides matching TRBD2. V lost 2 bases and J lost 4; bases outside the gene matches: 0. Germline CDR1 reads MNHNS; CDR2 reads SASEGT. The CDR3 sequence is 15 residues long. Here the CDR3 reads CASSELAGGYNEQFF. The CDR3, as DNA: TGTGCCAGCAGTGAACTAGCGGGGGGGTACAATGAGCAGTTCTTC.

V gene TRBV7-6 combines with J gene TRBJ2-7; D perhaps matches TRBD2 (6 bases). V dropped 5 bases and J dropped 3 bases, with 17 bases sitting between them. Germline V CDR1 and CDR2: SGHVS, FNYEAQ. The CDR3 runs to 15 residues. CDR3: CASSENPGTDYEQYF. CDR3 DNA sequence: TGTGCCAGCAGCGAAAACCCCGGGACTGACTACGAGCAGTACTTC.

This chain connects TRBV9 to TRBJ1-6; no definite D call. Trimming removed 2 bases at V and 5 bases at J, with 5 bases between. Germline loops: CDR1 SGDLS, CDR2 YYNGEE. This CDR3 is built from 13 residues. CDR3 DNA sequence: TGTGCCAGCAGCGTTACAGATAATTCACCCCTCCACTTT. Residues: CASSVTDNSPLHF.

CDR3 sequence reads: CASSLQGHNEQFF. The CDR3 DNA is TGTGCCAGCAGCCTGCAGGGGCACAATGAGCAGTTCTTC. The J gene is TRBJ2-1, the V gene TRBV7-6, with D tentatively TRBD1 (6 bases). The CDR3 has 13 residues. V was cut by 5 bases and J by 5 bases, with 10 bases left in between. From germline, CDR1 is SGHVS and CDR2 FNYEAQ.

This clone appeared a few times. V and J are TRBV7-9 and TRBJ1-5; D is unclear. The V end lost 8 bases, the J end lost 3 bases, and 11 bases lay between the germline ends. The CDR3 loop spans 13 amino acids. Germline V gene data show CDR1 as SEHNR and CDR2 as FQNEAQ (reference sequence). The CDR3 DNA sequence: TGTGCCAGCTCCCGGGAAGACAATCAGCCCCAGCATTTT. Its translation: CASSREDNQPQHF.

The CDR3 DNA reads as TGTGCCAGCAGTTACCCGGGACAGAGCTACGAGCAGTACTTC. This gives the protein CASSYPGQSYEQYF. The chain employs TRBV6-6 and TRBJ2-7, with 7 bases matching TRBD1. CDR1 and CDR2 (germline): MNHNY, SVGAGI (reference sequence). V gave up 2 bases and J gave up 3 bases; unmatched junction bases: 4. The CDR3 is 14 amino acids.

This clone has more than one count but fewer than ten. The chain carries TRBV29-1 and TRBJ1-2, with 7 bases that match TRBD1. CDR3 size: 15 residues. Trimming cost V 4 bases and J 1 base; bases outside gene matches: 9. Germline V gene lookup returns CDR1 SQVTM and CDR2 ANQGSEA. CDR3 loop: CSVGGRGVDNYGYTF. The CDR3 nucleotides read TGCAGCGTTGGTGGCAGGGGGGTCGATAACTATGGCTACACCTTC. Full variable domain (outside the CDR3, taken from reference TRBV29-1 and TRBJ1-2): SAVISQKPSRDICQRGTSLTIQCQVDSQVTMMFWYRQQPGQSLTLIATANQGSEATYESGFVIDKFPISRPNLTFSTLTVSNMSPEDSSIYLCSVGGRGVDNYGYTFGSGTRLTVV.

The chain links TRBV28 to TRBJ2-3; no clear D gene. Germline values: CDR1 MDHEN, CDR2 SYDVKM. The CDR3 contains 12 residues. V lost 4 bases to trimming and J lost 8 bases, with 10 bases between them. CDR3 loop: CASSSNPRTQYF. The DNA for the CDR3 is TGTGCCAGCAGTTCAAATCCGCGTACGCAGTATTTT.

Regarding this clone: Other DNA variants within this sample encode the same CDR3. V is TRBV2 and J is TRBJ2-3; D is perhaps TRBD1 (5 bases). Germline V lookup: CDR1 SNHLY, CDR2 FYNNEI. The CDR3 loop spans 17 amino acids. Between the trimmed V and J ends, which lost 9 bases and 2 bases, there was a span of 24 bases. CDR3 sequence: CASRVSRMGPNTDTQYF. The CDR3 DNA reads TGTGCCAGTAGAGTGTCACGAATGGGGCCGAACACAGATACGCAGTATTTT.

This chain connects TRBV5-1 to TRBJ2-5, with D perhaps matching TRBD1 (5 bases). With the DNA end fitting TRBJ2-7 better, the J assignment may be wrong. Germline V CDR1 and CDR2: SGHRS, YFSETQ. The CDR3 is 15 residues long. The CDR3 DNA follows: TGCGCCAGCAGATCACCAGGGATTTTGAGCTACGAGCAGTACTTC. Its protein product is CASRSPGILSYEQYF.

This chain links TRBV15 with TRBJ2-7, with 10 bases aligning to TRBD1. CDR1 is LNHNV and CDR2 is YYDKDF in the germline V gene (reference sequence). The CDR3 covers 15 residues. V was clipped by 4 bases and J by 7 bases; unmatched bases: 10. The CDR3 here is CATSKLGQGGKEQYF. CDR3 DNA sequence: TGTGCCACCAGCAAGTTAGGACAGGGGGGGAAAGAGCAGTACTTC.

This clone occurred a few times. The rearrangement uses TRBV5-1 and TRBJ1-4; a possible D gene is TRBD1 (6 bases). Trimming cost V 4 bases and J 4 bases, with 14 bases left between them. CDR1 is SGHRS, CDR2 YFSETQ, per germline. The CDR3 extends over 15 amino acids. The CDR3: CASSTRPGVNEKLFF. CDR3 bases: TGCGCCAGCAGCACCCGCCCAGGGGTTAATGAAAAACTGTTTTTT.

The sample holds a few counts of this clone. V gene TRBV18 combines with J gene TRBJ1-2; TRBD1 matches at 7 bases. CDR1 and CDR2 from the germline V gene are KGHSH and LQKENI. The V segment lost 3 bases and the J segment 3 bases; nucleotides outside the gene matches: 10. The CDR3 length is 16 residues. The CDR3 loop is CASSPFLGDRDYGYTF. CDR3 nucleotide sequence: TGTGCCAGCTCACCTTTTTTAGGAGACAGGGACTATGGCTACACCTTC.

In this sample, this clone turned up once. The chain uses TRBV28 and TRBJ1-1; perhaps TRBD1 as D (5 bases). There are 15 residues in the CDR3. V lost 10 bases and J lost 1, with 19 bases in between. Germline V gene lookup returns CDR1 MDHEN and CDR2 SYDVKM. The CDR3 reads CATFSRQGPNTEAFF. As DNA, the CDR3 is TGTGCCACCTTCTCCCGGCAGGGTCCGAACACTGAAGCTTTCTTT.

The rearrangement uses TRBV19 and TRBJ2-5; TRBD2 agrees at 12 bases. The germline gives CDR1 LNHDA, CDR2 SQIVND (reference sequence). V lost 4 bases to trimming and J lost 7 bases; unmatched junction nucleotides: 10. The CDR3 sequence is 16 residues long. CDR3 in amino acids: CASSTPSGGALTTQYF. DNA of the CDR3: TGTGCCAGTAGTACCCCTAGCGGGGGGGCCCTTACGACCCAGTACTTC.

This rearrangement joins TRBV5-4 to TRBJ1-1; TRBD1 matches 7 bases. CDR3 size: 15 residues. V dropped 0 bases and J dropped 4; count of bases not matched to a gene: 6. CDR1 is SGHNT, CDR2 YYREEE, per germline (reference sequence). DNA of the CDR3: TGTGCCAGCAGCTTGGGGGATGCAGGGGGCACTGAAGCTTTCTTT. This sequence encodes CASSLGDAGGTEAFF.

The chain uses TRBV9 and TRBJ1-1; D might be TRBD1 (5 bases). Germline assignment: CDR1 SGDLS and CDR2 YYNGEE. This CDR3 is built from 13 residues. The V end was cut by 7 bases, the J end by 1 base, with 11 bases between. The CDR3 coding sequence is TGTGCCAGCGGGGGGGGTTCGAACACTGAAGCTTTCTTT. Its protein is CASGGGSNTEAFF.

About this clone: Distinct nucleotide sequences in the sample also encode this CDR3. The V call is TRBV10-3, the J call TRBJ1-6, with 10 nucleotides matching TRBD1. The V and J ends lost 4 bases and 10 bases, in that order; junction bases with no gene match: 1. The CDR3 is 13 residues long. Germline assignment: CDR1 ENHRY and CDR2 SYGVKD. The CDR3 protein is CAISGDRGSPLHF. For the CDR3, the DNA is TGTGCCATCAGTGGGGACAGGGGCTCACCCCTCCACTTT.

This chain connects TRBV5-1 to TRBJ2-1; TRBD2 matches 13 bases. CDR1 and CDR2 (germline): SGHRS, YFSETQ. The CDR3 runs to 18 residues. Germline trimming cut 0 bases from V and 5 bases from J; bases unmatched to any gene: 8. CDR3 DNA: TGCGCCAGCAGCTTGGACGTAACCGGACTAGCGGGGGACAATGAGCAGTTCTTC. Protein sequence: CASSLDVTGLAGDNEQFF.

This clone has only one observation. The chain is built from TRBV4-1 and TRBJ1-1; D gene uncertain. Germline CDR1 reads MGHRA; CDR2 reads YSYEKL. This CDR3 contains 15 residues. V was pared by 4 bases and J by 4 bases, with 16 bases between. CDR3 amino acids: CASSLRGLTGTEAFF. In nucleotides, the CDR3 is TGCGCCAGCAGCCTAAGAGGGTTAACGGGCACTGAAGCTTTCTTT.

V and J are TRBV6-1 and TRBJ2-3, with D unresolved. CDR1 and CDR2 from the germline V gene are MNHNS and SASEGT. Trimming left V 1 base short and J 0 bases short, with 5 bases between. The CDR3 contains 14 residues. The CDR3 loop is CASSEGVSTDTQYF. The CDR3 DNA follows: TGTGCCAGCAGTGAAGGCGTCAGCACAGATACGCAGTATTTT.

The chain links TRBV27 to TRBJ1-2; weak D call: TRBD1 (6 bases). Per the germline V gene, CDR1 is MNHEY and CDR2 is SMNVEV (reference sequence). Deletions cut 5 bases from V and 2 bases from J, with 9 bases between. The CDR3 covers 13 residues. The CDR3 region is CASSQQGNYGYTF. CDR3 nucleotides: TGTGCCAGCAGTCAACAGGGCAACTATGGCTACACCTTC.

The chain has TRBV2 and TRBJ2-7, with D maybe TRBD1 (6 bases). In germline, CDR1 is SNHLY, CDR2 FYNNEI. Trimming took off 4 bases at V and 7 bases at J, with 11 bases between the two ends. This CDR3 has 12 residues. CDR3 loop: CASSVQGWEQYF. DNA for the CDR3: TGTGCCAGCAGTGTCCAGGGGTGGGAGCAGTACTTC.

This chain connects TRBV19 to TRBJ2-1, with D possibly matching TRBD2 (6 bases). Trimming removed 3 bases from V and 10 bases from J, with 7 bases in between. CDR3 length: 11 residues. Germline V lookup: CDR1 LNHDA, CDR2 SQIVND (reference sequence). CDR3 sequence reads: CASSIGREQFF. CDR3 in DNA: TGTGCCAGTAGTATTGGGAGGGAGCAGTTCTTC. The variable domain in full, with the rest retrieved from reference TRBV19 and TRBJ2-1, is DGGITQSPKYLFRKEGQNVTLSCEQNLNHDAMYWYRQDPGQGLRLIYYSQIVNDFQKGDIAEGYSVSREKKESFPLTVTSAQKNPTAFYLCASSIGREQFFGPGTRLTVL.

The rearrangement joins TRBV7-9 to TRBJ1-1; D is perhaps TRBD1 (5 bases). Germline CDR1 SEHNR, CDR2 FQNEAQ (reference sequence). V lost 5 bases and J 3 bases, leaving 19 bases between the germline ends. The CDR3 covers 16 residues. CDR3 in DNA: TGTGCCAGCAGCCTTCGGGCAACAGGCCTATACACTGAAGCTTTCTTT. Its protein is CASSLRATGLYTEAFF. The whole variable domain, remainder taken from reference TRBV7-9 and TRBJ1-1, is DTGVSQNPRHKITKRGQNVTFRCDPISEHNRLYWYRQTLGQGPEFLTYFQNEAQLEKSRLLSDRFSAERPKGSFSTLEIQRTEQGDSAMYLCASSLRATGLYTEAFFGQGTRLTVV.

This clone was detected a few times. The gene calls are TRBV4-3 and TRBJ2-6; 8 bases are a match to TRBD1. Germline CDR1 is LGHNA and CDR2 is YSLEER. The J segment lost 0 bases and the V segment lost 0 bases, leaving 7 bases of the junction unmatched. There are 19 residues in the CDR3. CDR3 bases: TGCGCCAGCAGCCAAGATTTGGCCAGGGGGCTCTCTGGGGCCAACGTCCTGACTTTC. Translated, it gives CASSQDLARGLSGANVLTF.